One sample yielded the 20 T cell receptor beta chains listed below, sequenced in a study of blood T cells in healthy people across ages. A second about 6 to 12 cycle PCR used barcoded and J-beta primers. A single record per CDR3 protein comes from TCRdb applying MiXCR to the 5' RACE reads. The sample has 650,000 to 950,000 distinct CDR3 sequences, under 45% seen once. The sample consisted of blood. The source of these receptors is a man between 60 and 70 years old in good health.

This clonotype was picked up a small number of times. V usage is TRBV20-1 and J usage is TRBJ2-3, with D maybe TRBD1 (8 bases). The germline V and J ends were trimmed by 1 base and 3 bases, with 20 bases remaining between them. Germline CDR1 is DFQATT and CDR2 is SNEGSKA (reference sequence). The CDR3 extends over 17 amino acids. CDR3: CSARASAGGGGTDTQYF. The CDR3 DNA reads as TGCAGTGCTAGAGCCTCCGCAGGGGGCGGGGGAACAGATACGCAGTATTTT.

This clonotype has at least ten counts. The CDR3 spells CASSVGQGLPSGANLTDTQYF. The CDR3 bases are TGTGCCAGCAGCGTGGGACAGGGCCTGCCTAGCGGGGCCAACCTCACAGATACGCAGTATTTT. This chain joins TRBV21-1 and TRBJ2-3; TRBD1 was called by the table and not checked on the DNA. TRBV21-1 is annotated as a pseudogene. The CDR3 is 21 amino acids.

V usage is TRBV2 and J usage is TRBJ2-2, with D possibly matching TRBD2 (6 bases). The CDR3 extends over 18 amino acids. V dropped 2 bases and J dropped 6 bases, with 22 bases sitting between them. Germline-derived CDR1 and CDR2 are SNHLY and FYNNEI. This CDR3 is CASSERGSGGRKSGELFF. The CDR3 DNA sequence: TGTGCCAGCAGTGAACGGGGGAGTGGGGGACGAAAATCCGGGGAGCTGTTTTTT.

This CDR3 is CASSSSTRRTDTQYF. In DNA, the CDR3 is TGTGCCAGCAGCTCATCGACAAGGCGCACAGATACGCAGTATTTT. The chain is built from TRBV7-2 and TRBJ2-3; no clear D. Germline CDR1 and CDR2: SGHTA and FQGNSA. Trimming stripped 4 bases from V and 1 base from J, with 12 bases between. The CDR3 contains 15 residues.

The V and J genes are TRBV12-3 or TRBV12-4 and TRBJ2-5, with D possibly being TRBD2 (6 bases). The V end lost 6 bases, the J end lost 2 bases, and 10 bases lay between the germline ends. The CDR3 is made up of 13 amino acids. DNA for the CDR3: TGTGCCAGCAGGACGGGACTGCAAGAGACCCAGTACTTC. Residues: CASRTGLQETQYF.

V gene TRBV4-3 combines with J gene TRBJ2-1; 8 nucleotides line up with TRBD2. Germline trimming cut 4 bases from V and 0 bases from J; bases unmatched to any gene: 8. This CDR3 is 17 amino acids long. CDR1 is LGHNA and CDR2 is YSLEER in the germline V gene. CDR3 bases: TGCGCCAGCAGCCGATCAGCGGGGGCTAGCTCCTACAATGAGCAGTTCTTC. Amino acid sequence: CASSRSAGASSYNEQFF.

V gene TRBV5-5 combines with J gene TRBJ2-2; 8 bases are shared with TRBD1. This CDR3 contains 14 residues. Germline lookup yields CDR1 SGHKS and CDR2 YYEKEE (reference sequence). Trimming removed 4 bases from V and 5 bases from J; junction bases left unmatched: 4. In nucleotides, the CDR3 is TGTGCCAGCAGCAGCCAGGGGGCTACCGGGGAGCTGTTTTTT. It yields the protein CASSSQGATGELFF.

About this clonotype itself: A read error is possible here, since a much larger clone lies one base away. The chain combines TRBV14 with TRBJ1-1, with D perhaps TRBD1 (6 bases). Germline-derived CDR1 and CDR2 are SGHDN and FVKESK. The CDR3 totals 12 residues. For the CDR3, the DNA is TGTGTCAGCAGCCTAGGGGGCACTGAAGCTTTCTTT. Its translation: CVSSLGGTEAFF.

This clonotype showed up just a few times. This chain connects TRBV7-9 to TRBJ1-4, with D uncertain. The CDR3 has 14 residues. Germline V gene data show CDR1 as SEHNR and CDR2 as FQNEAQ (reference sequence). V was shortened by 5 bases and J by 4 bases, with 11 bases between the two germline ends. The CDR3 reads CASSLGRNNEKLFF. Written as DNA, the CDR3 is TGTGCCAGCAGCCTCGGACGGAATAATGAAAAACTGTTTTTT.

This chain links TRBV7-2 with TRBJ2-2, with TRBD2 identical over 9 bases. Germline assignment: CDR1 SGHTA and CDR2 FQGNSA. Trimming took 5 bases from V and 1 from J; bases not matched to a gene: 2. This CDR3 comprises 15 residues. CDR3 nucleotides: TGTGCCAGCAGCCGCGGGGGGGGGAACACCGGGGAGCTGTTTTTT. This codes for CASSRGGGNTGELFF.

This clonotype was found a few times. The chain employs TRBV6-6 and TRBJ2-1; 11 nucleotides agree with TRBD2. From germline, CDR1 is MNHNY and CDR2 SVGAGI (reference sequence). J gave up 8 bases and V 7 bases, and 10 bases lay outside the gene matches. The CDR3 totals 15 residues. The CDR3 spells CASITNSGGAHEQFF. In DNA form, the CDR3 reads TGTGCCAGCATTACGAATAGCGGGGGGGCCCATGAGCAGTTCTTC.

V is TRBV6-5 and J is TRBJ1-4, with D maybe TRBD1 (6 bases). V lost 2 bases to trimming and J lost 7 bases, with 8 bases between them. The CDR3 has 13 residues. From germline, CDR1 is MNHEY and CDR2 SVGAGI. CDR3 in DNA: TGTGCCAGCAGTTACGGGGGCGGTGAAAAACTGTTTTTT. It yields the protein CASSYGGGEKLFF.

The chain uses TRBV20-1 and TRBJ1-4, with D possibly being TRBD1 (6 bases). From germline, CDR1 is DFQATT and CDR2 SNEGSKA (reference sequence). The CDR3 spans 14 residues. The ends were cut back, 7 bases at V and 3 bases at J, with 15 bases in the middle. For the CDR3, the DNA is TGCAGTGTTTTACAGGGCTCAGCTAATGAAAAACTGTTTTTT. Translated: CSVLQGSANEKLFF.

This chain links TRBV4-3 with TRBJ2-3; 12 bases fit TRBD2. Looked up from germline, CDR1 is LGHNA and CDR2 is YSLEER. Trimming removed 0 bases from V and 6 bases from J; junction bases left unmatched: 4. The CDR3 covers 16 residues. CDR3 protein: CASSQDLGTSGDTQYF. CDR3 coding DNA: TGCGCCAGCAGCCAAGATCTCGGGACTAGCGGGGATACGCAGTATTTT.

This clonotype was recorded at least ten times. The chain combines TRBV15 with TRBJ1-6; D gene uncertain. The V and J ends lost 5 bases and 14 bases respectively, with 22 bases between them. From germline, CDR1 is LNHNV and CDR2 YYDKDF (reference sequence). This CDR3 spans 15 amino acids. In nucleotides, the CDR3 is TGTGCCACCAGCGGAGCTCGGGATCCCGGTTCGACCCTCCACTTT. Protein sequence: CATSGARDPGSTLHF.

This clonotype occurred a few times. The gene calls are TRBV7-9 and TRBJ2-7, with TRBD2 matching over 15 bases. The end of the DNA fits TRBJ2-5 better, so the J call may be wrong. The CDR3 sequence is 16 residues long. CDR1 is SEHNR, CDR2 FQNEAQ, per germline (reference sequence). The CDR3 DNA reads TGTGCCAGCAGCGGTGGACTAGCGGGGGGGCTGGTGACCCAGTACTTC. Its protein is CASSGGLAGGLVTQYF.

This clonotype has only a few counts. The chain links TRBV7-9 to TRBJ1-2; D is undetermined. The V gene lost 0 bases and the J gene lost 4 bases, with 9 bases spanning the gap. CDR3 length: 14 amino acids. Germline CDR1 SEHNR, CDR2 FQNEAQ (reference sequence). CDR3 DNA: TGTGCCAGCAGCTTAGCGTTAGGGATCTATGGCTACACCTTC. Encoded protein: CASSLALGIYGYTF.

This clonotype was picked up one time. The J gene is TRBJ2-7, the V gene TRBV11-3; D unresolved. This CDR3 is 14 amino acids long. From germline, CDR1 is SGHNT and CDR2 YENEEA. Trimming stripped 6 bases from V and 7 bases from J, with 19 bases between. CDR3 in amino acids: CASSLKTTYKEQYF. CDR3 nucleotides: TGTGCCAGCAGTCTCAAGACCACCTACAAGGAGCAGTACTTC.

The V call is TRBV20-1, the J call TRBJ2-5, with a possible D match to TRBD2 (6 bases). CDR3 size: 11 residues. Germline-derived CDR1 and CDR2 are DFQATT and SNEGSKA (reference sequence). Trimming pared 8 bases from V and 6 bases from J, leaving 13 bases between. The CDR3 spells CSLSRGKTQYF. CDR3 nucleotide sequence: TGCAGTCTAAGTCGGGGGAAGACCCAGTACTTC.

The CDR3 DNA follows: TGTGCCAGCAGAATTAGCACAGATACGCAGTATTTT. It encodes CASRISTDTQYF. The chain combines TRBV7-9 with TRBJ2-3; unclear D gene. Looked up from germline, CDR1 is SEHNR and CDR2 is FQNEAQ (reference sequence). The V and J ends lost 6 bases and 0 bases respectively, with 4 bases between them. The CDR3 sequence is 12 residues long.